This T cell receptor (beta chain) was observed in a study of T cells in Graves' hyperthyroidism and ophthalmopathy. The study, taken as a whole, reports: The model predicted ophthalmopathy a median approximately six months before onset. Blood also held most thyroid clonotypes expanded beyond 0.001.

The V end lost 10 bases, the J end lost 6 bases, and 7 bases lay between the germline ends. Germline CDR1 SEHNR, CDR2 FQNEAQ (reference sequence). The CDR3 contains 10 residues. Any patient presenting with uncontrolled infection, other autoimmune disease, pregnancy or lactation was left out. The diagnoses drew upon clinical symptoms, serum thyroxine and TRAb, thyroid ultrasound and orbital computed tomography. This clonotype appeared many times. Its antigen remains unknown. Researchers amplified the TCR beta CDR3 regions from RNA transcripts. During a first-round RT-PCR of the TCR CDR3, the HTBI primer set was used. A single record per CDR3 protein comes from TCRdb applying MiXCR to the multiplex PCR reads. The sample holds about 570,000 distinct CDR3 sequences, about half seen once.

V and J are TRBV7-9 and TRBJ1-3; D uncertain. The sequence came from an adult woman with Graves' disease, either hyperthyroidism or ophthalmopathy (not recorded which). Sequences were obtained from peripheral blood or thyroid tissue (not recorded which). The CDR3 DNA reads as TGTGCCACCGAGGAAAACACCATATATTTT. Protein product: CATEENTIYF.